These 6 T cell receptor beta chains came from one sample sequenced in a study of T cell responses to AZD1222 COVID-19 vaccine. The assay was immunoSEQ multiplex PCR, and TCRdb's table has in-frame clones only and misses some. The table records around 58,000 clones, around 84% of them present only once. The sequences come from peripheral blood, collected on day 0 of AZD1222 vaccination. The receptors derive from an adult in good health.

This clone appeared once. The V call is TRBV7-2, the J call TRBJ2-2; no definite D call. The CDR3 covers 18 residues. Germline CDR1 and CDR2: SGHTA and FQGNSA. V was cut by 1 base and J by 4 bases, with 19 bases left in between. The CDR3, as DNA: TGTGCCAGCAGCTTAGTCTCTGGGCAGACCCGTGGCACCGGGGAGCTGTTTTTT. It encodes CASSLVSGQTRGTGELFF.

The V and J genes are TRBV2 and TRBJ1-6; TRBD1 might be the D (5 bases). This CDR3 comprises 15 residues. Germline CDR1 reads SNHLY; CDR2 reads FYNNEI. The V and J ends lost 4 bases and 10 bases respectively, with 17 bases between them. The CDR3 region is CASSVAQGKGSPLHF. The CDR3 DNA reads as TGTGCCAGCAGTGTAGCTCAGGGAAAAGGGTCACCCCTCCACTTT.

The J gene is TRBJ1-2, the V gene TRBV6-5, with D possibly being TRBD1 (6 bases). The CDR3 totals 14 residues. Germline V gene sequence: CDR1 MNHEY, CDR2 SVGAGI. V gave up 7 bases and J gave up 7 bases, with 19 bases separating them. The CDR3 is CASTKGGAVSGYTF. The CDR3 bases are TGTGCCAGCACCAAGGGGGGGGCAGTGAGTGGCTACACCTTC.

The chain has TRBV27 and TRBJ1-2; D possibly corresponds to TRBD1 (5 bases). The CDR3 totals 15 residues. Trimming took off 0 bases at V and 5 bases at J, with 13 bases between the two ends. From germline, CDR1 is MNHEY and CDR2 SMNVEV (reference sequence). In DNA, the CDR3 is TGTGCCAGCAGTTTATCCGGGGGTCTTAGGTATGGCTACACCTTC. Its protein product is CASSLSGGLRYGYTF.

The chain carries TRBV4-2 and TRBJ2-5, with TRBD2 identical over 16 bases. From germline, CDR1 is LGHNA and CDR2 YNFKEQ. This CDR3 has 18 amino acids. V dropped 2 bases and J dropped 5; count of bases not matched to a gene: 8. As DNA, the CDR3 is TGTGCCAGCAGCCAATCGGGACTAGCGGGAGGGCCTGGTGAGACCCAGTACTTC. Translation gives CASSQSGLAGGPGETQYF.

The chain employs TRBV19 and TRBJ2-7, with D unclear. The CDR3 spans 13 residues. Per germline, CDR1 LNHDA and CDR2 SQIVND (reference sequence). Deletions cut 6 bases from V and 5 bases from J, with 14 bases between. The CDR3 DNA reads TGTGCCAGTAGGGGCTTCTTTTCAGACGAGCAGTACTTC. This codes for CASRGFFSDEQYF.